The present T cell receptor (beta chain) was sequenced within a study of OX40 agonist ivuxolimab in advanced cancers. Overall study findings and caveats: Fewer expanded clones were found on average in CD4+ than in CD8+ T cells. Some of the lowest clonal expansion was seen in partial responders at 0.1-3.0 mg/kg.

Points on this clone: The antigen is undetermined.

Germline CDR1 reads SQVTM; CDR2 reads ANQGSEA. Trimming cost V 6 bases and J 4 bases; bases outside gene matches: 9. This CDR3 contains 13 residues. The method was immunoSEQ multiplex PCR; TCRdb's version includes in-frame clones alone and lacks a portion of them. The sample has about 65,000 clones; roughly 91% are singletons. This specimen was CD4+ or CD8+ T cells sorted from blood, taken in a trial of the OX40 agonist ivuxolimab. The chain couples TRBV29-1 to TRBJ2-7; TRBD1 matches at 7 bases. The receptor comes from an adult with an advanced solid tumor such as melanoma, head and neck, liver or kidney cancer. The CDR3 coding sequence is TGCAGCGTCCATCTCCTGACAGGGTACGAGCAGTACTTC. Its protein is CSVHLLTGYEQYF.